This entry concerns a single T cell receptor beta chain. Its antigen remains undetermined. Base quality data are lacking; no much larger clone is found one base away. In total, roughly 710 healthy bone marrow donors made up the cohort. All cohort members were sampled while nominally healthy, although unrecorded immune exposures were likely present. The donor was CMV seropositive and belonged to the group of some 290 seropositive cohort members. A peripheral blood sample was collected from each donor, and TCR beta sequencing was performed on peripheral blood mononuclear cells. The Qiagen DNeasy Blood Extraction Kit was used to extract genomic DNA from the blood cell samples. Taken from cysteine to phenylalanine, the CDR3 has 15 residues. Solely the CDR3 DNA is kept, with 45 bases framed from the first base. As encoded in the germline V gene, CDR1 is ENHRY while CDR2 is SYGVKD. Trimming leaves V shorter by 6 bases and J shorter by 0 bases, with the junction holding 4 bases beyond the gene matches.

This entry is derived from a study of cytomegalovirus exposure and HLA in healthy donors (dated by TCRdb to the late 2010s). About the study as a whole: An earlier analysis of roughly 610 of the donors reported over 250 Gb of sequence data and 95 million to 140 million unique TCR beta sequences obtained from about 200 million T cells. An early release covering roughly 600 HLA-typed donors comprised 250 to 350 gigabases of sequencing data and roughly 86 million unique TCR sequences. Donor age, sex, ethnicity and CMV serostatus were compiled alongside the repertoire data. Five DR-DQ haplotypes were treated as single units for association and clustering because of strong linkage in the cohort. Of the 300 to 500 genotyped donors, 81% were placed in the genetic ancestry cluster associated with self-reported Caucasian donors. On average, around 200,000 unique TCR beta nucleotide sequences were sequenced per donor among several hundred genotyped donors of the cohort, with roughly 18% of those sequences being non-productive. A later genetic analysis took genome-wide SNP genotypes for about 55% of the 666 donors and used that subset as a discovery cohort. Rather than using new phenotypic data, the later analysis identified candidate immune exposures from TCR beta sequences and from how often those sequences occurred across donors. HLA typing covered class I and class II loci at four-digit resolution. Typing coverage differed by locus: A, B, C, DRB1 and DQB1 were typed in about 620-640 donors, DQA1 in 522, DPA1 in over 600, and DPB1 in just under 490. The study was designed to test whether signatures of past pathogen exposure could be identified by cataloging public T cell receptors. Every repertoire in the discovery cohort had been generated on one and the same sequencing platform. The study combined high-throughput TCR immunosequencing, statistical association of individual TCRs with disease status, and machine learning to predict cytomegalovirus infection status. A separate validation cohort of about 110 different subjects was used in addition to the approximately 640-subject first cohort. In an earlier analysis of over 550 of the donors, high-throughput TCR beta sequencing was used to judge whether each TCR beta V gene segment behaved as functional or pseudogenic. In a later analysis, previously published TCR beta repertoires from 550 to 700 donors were re-analyzed and high-resolution HLA genotyping was added so that TCR occurrence patterns could be studied. The study used immunosequencing to profile the T cell repertoires of 600 to 850 subjects and linked those repertoires to cytomegalovirus serostatus. Study-wide findings and limitations: Most CMV-associated TCR beta chains appeared to be HLA-restricted in a later analysis, and the HLA associations seemed to be driven largely by CMV exposure. In a later analysis, several top co-occurrence clusters were reported to appear linked to parvovirus B19, influenza, CMV and Epstein-Barr virus. Presence/absence analyses assumed roughly uniform sequencing depth across donors, an assumption that may not hold. A later analysis associated 16,951 TCR beta sequences with specific HLA alleles at a false discovery rate of 0.05. CMV serostatus was the only immune exposure information available for the cohort. Most TCR sequences were seen in very few donors, while some public TCRs were found in many individuals. When HLA alleles, especially DR and DQ, strongly co-occurred, TCR associations were difficult to assign to individual alleles. A few of the identified cytomegalovirus-associated TCR beta chains were confirmed in vitro to be specific for cytomegalovirus antigens. Some IMGT-functional V segments, including TRBV6-2 and TRBV6-3, could not be distinguished by the 87-base-pair reads and were therefore excluded. Linkage disequilibrium might explain the correlated functional status among segregating V segments, but an unknown experimental factor could not be ruled out. In a later genetic analysis, a missense DCLRE1C variant was associated with V-gene and J-gene trimming of TCR beta chains, and the association was replicated in an independent cohort. A further reported finding was that TCR beta sequences accurately predicted the HLA-A and HLA-B alleles for most subjects in the first cohort. A group of highly shared sequence variants was considered likely to be a technical artifact of the sequencing pipeline. In both the original and validation cohorts, the classifier was reported to diagnose cytomegalovirus status with high specificity and sensitivity. A later genetic analysis reported fewer N-insertions in productive TCRs among donors in an Asian-associated ancestry cluster than the 666-donor mean. Because counts were too low, under 20 rarely observed V segments, including chromosome 9 orphons, were left out of the earlier analysis of 587 of the donors. The authors suggested that the approach could potentially be extended to other disease states and immunological phenotypes. In a later analysis, the rate of TCR association differed among HLA loci, with DRB1 alleles having the most associated TCRs and HLA-C alleles having the fewest. In a later analysis, HLA-associated TCR beta chains showed more clonal expansion and lower generation probabilities than non-associated chains that were equally common. Only TCR beta chains were sequenced in this cohort, and the absence of alpha or paired-chain data limited detectable features. In an earlier analysis of more than 450 of the donors, most TCR beta V segments were observed in productive rearrangements about 87% or about 30% of the time, broadly matching IMGT annotations. The study gave a list of around 170 TCR beta chains associated with cytomegalovirus. Because HLA typing was unavailable for some donors at each locus, only the typed subset was used in association tests.

Preparation of the library involved the immunoSEQ multiplex PCR assay. The multiplex PCR relied on a mix of 60 forward primers for TCR Vbeta segments and 13 reverse primers for TCR Jbeta segments. A multiplex PCR assay on genomic DNA amplified the CDR3 region of rearranged TCR beta genes. The Illumina HiSeq System was used to sequence the amplified TCR beta libraries as 87-base-pair reads. The authors processed their data as follows. Across the 600 to 700 repertoires, a later analysis counted 75 million to 90 million unique TCR beta chains, roughly 11 million of which were shared by at least two donors. Raw reads were error-corrected and collapsed into unique sequences by a nearest-neighbor algorithm in which closely related sequences were merged to remove PCR and sequencing errors. Alignment of CDR3 sequences to IMGT reference sequences was used to assign V, D and J gene segments. For a sequence to be retained, a match of at least six nucleotides to both a V gene segment and a J gene segment was required. Rearrangements were classified as productive when the CDR3 lacked stop codons and remained in frame with V and J, and all other rearrangements were classified as non-productive. Following IMGT convention, CDR3 was defined as the stretch from the second conserved V-encoded cysteine to the conserved J-encoded phenylalanine. In an earlier analysis of roughly 580 of the donors, sequences lacking an unambiguous match to a single V gene segment were excluded. An earlier analysis of fewer than 650 of the donors classified V segments as functional when productive rearrangements were above 56.7% and as segregating when the standard deviation between donors was above 5%. A statistical classification framework was built for diagnosing cytomegalovirus status from the catalog of TCR beta chain sequences. A later analysis assigned V and J genes by comparing TCR nucleotide sequences with IMGT/GENE-DB human TR gene sequences. In a later analysis, CDR3 sequences and most-parsimonious VDJ recombination scenarios were assigned using the TCRdist pipeline. A later analysis defined each TCR beta chain by its CDR3 amino acid sequence plus V-gene family, and excluded reads lacking a unique V-gene family. In a later analysis, 500 to 700 highly shared, low-generation-probability nucleotide sequences were removed to address suspected cross-contamination and a sequencing artifact. In a later analysis, a clonal expansion index was calculated for each public chain from normalized within-repertoire ranks of inferred template counts. A later analysis computed generation probabilities with a VDJ recombination model fitted to out-of-frame rearrangements, and checked the results against IGoR. A later analysis scored TCR-TCR, TCR-HLA and TCR-CMV co-occurrence with hypergeometric tests, applying a repertoire-size bias correction to TCR pairs. To estimate false discovery rates, a later analysis permuted the HLA or CMV assignments 20 times. In a later analysis, co-occurring TCRs were grouped with DBSCAN, and TCRdist sequence similarity was added when clustering was performed within HLA-allele-positive subsets. Repertoires with fewer than 30,000 or more than 120,000 public chains, plus five repertoires with anomalous nucleotide sharing, were excluded from co-occurrence clustering. The clones in this table, taken by TCRdb from immuneACCESS, are in-frame only. Not every clone is retained; where verified, under half of the shortfall comes from an unresolved V gene, and the cause of the rest is unknown. The DNA was the basis for D and trimming; V, J and clone size are from that table. Counted in this sample were 100,000 to 150,000 clones; under 85% of them appeared once. The biggest ten clones account for roughly 10% of the sample.

Rearrangement joined TRBV10-3 to TRBJ2-7; 11 bases in between match TRBD1. The sequence was obtained from a woman between 45 and 65 years old in good health and CMV-seropositive. Sequenced material: PBMCs. Here is the DNA: TGTGCCATCAGCGACGGGACAGGGGGCTCCTACGAGCAGTACTTC. The resulting protein is CAISDGTGGSYEQYF.